A selection of T cell receptor beta chains follows, all from one sample in a study of control samples from healthy donors and cancer patients. TCRdb's table, derived via immunoSEQ multiplex PCR, lists solely in-frame clones and lacks some. Of more than 25,000 clones listed, around 91% are singletons. The sample consisted of PBMCs. The receptors shown here come from a man in his fifties with lung cancer. The CDR3 runs from the conserved cysteine through the conserved F or W. Each record gives: CDR3 protein, CDR3 DNA, clone size, V gene, D gene, J gene. The D gene is left open where the match is weak. Only some rows state a clone size, as once, few, many or a class for expanded clones.

CASSSQRGSTDTQYF	TGTGCCAGCTCCAGCCAGCGGGGGAGCACAGATACGCAGTATTTT	-	TRBV6-5	TRBD2	TRBJ2-3
CAREVESGANVLTF	TGTGCCAGGGAAGTTGAGTCTGGGGCCAACGTCCTGACTTTC	-	TRBV2	-	TRBJ2-6
CASRRTSGGEQFF	TGTGCCAGCAGGCGGACGTCGGGGGGGGAGCAGTTCTTC	-	TRBV28	TRBD2	TRBJ2-1
CASSIEGGTNTEAFF	TGCGCCAGCAGCATAGAAGGAGGGACGAACACTGAAGCTTTCTTT	-	TRBV5-1	-	TRBJ1-1
CASRRAGGEPQHF	TGTGCCAGTAGGCGGGCAGGGGGGGAGCCCCAGCATTTT	-	TRBV19	TRBD1	TRBJ1-5
CASSLGQGDTGELFF	TGTGCCAGCAGCTTAGGACAGGGAGACACCGGGGAGCTGTTTTTT	-	TRBV7-8	TRBD1	TRBJ2-2
CSVEVILAGVGDEQFF	TGCAGCGTTGAAGTCATACTAGCGGGGGTAGGTGATGAGCAGTTCTTC	-	TRBV29-1	TRBD2	TRBJ2-1
CAISDQSRADTQYF	TGTGCCATCAGTGATCAGTCTAGGGCAGATACGCAGTATTTT	once	TRBV10-3	-	TRBJ2-3
CASSSAGTSGTGELFF	TGTGCCAGCAGCTCCGCGGGGACTAGCGGCACCGGGGAGCTGTTTTTT	-	TRBV7-2	TRBD2	TRBJ2-2
CASSPRGQGNQPQHF	TGTGCCAGCAGCCCCCGAGGTCAGGGGAATCAGCCCCAGCATTTT	-	TRBV6-2/TRBV6-3	-	TRBJ1-5
CTSSQDPRTGNTGELFF	TGCACCAGCAGCCAAGACCCTAGGACGGGGAACACCGGGGAGCTGTTTTTT	once	TRBV1	-	TRBJ2-2
CASSEMGTGNQPQHF	TGTGCCAGCAGTGAAATGGGGACAGGCAATCAGCCCCAGCATTTT	-	TRBV2	TRBD1	TRBJ1-5
CASSPDRAGTQYF	TGTGCCAGCAGCCCGGACAGGGCGGGGACCCAGTACTTC	-	TRBV5-4	TRBD1	TRBJ2-5
CASRPTGRGEKLFF	TGCGCCAGCAGACCCACAGGCCGGGGTGAAAAACTGTTTTTT	-	TRBV5-1	-	TRBJ1-4
CASSQAWGGLTYEQYF	TGCGCCAGCAGCCAAGCGTGGGGCGGATTGACCTACGAGCAGTACTTC	-	TRBV4-3	-	TRBJ2-7
CASSPGGSGANVLTF	TGTGCCAGCAGCCCCGGGGGCTCTGGGGCCAACGTCCTGACTTTC	-	TRBV14	-	TRBJ2-6
CASSTRTHSSTEAFF	TGTGCCAGCAGCACGAGGACCCATAGCTCGACTGAAGCTTTCTTT	-	TRBV7-8	-	TRBJ1-1
CASRLTGGETQYF	TGTGCCAGTAGACTGACAGGGGGAGAGACCCAGTACTTC	-	TRBV7-2	TRBD1	TRBJ2-5
CASSLSVGNYGYTF	TGTGCCAGCAGCCTTTCGGTGGGCAACTATGGCTACACCTTC	-	TRBV11-2	-	TRBJ1-2
CASSLEVENSPLHF	TGCGCCAGCAGCCTGGAGGTAGAAAATTCACCCCTCCACTTT	-	TRBV4-1	-	TRBJ1-6
CASSIDARNQETQYF	TGTGCCAGTAGTATAGATGCACGGAACCAAGAGACCCAGTACTTC	once	TRBV19	-	TRBJ2-5
CASSVEWRDKNEQYF	TGTGCCAGCAGCGTAGAGTGGAGGGACAAAAACGAGCAGTACTTC	-	TRBV9	-	TRBJ2-7
CASSLGDTSTDTQYF	TGTGCCAGCAGCTTAGGGGACACTAGCACAGATACGCAGTATTTT	-	TRBV7-9	-	TRBJ2-3
CASRRTGPDYGYTF	TGTGCCAGCAGGCGGACCGGGCCCGACTATGGCTACACCTTC	once	TRBV28	-	TRBJ1-2
CASSLDRVSYNEQFF	TGTGCCAGCAGCTTGGACAGGGTTTCCTACAATGAGCAGTTCTTC	-	TRBV7-3	TRBD1	TRBJ2-1
CASSLVGTGGANTGELFF	TGTGCCAGCAGCTTAGTGGGAACAGGGGGCGCGAACACCGGGGAGCTGTTTTTT	-	TRBV7-9	TRBD1	TRBJ2-2
CASRQEGYNGYTF	TGTGCCAGCCGCCAGGAGGGGTATAATGGCTACACCTTC	-	TRBV3-1/TRBV3-2	-	TRBJ1-2
CASSLGGRTSYEQYF	TGTGCCAGCAGCTTAGGAGGCAGGACCTCCTACGAGCAGTACTTC	-	TRBV7-6	-	TRBJ2-7
CASSWTKSGTSTYEQYF	TGCGCCAGCAGCTGGACGAAATCCGGGACATCAACCTACGAGCAGTACTTC	-	TRBV5-1	-	TRBJ2-7
CASRPGRAQETQYF	TGTGCCAGCAGGCCCGGTCGGGCTCAAGAGACCCAGTACTTC	-	TRBV6-5	-	TRBJ2-5
CASSHWTGGEPQHF	TGTGCCAGCTCGCATTGGACAGGTGGAGAGCCCCAGCATTTT	-	TRBV6-6	TRBD1	TRBJ1-5
CASSQEGGTEAFF	TGCGCCAGCAGCCAGGAAGGGGGGACTGAAGCTTTCTTT	-	TRBV5-1	-	TRBJ1-1
CASRPNSGGADGYTF	TGTGCCAGCAGACCTAATTCGGGGGGCGCGGATGGCTACACCTTC	once	TRBV7-9	-	TRBJ1-2
CASSYPRQGTNVLTF	TGTGCCAGCAGTTATCCAAGACAGGGAACCAACGTCCTGACTTTC	-	TRBV7-3	TRBD1	TRBJ2-6
CASRAGTSGSYEQYF	TGTGCCAGCAGAGCCGGGACTAGCGGGTCCTACGAGCAGTACTTC	-	TRBV6-6	TRBD2	TRBJ2-7
CASSADRGVFNEQFF	TGTGCCAGCAGCGCGGACAGGGGAGTATTCAATGAGCAGTTCTTC	-	TRBV2	TRBD1	TRBJ2-1
CASSQRQGQETQYF	TGTGCCAGTAGTCAACGACAGGGCCAAGAGACCCAGTACTTC	-	TRBV19	TRBD1	TRBJ2-5
CARSRRRAPNTGELFF	TGCGCCCGCAGCCGGCGGAGGGCACCGAACACCGGGGAGCTGTTTTTT	-	TRBV4-1	-	TRBJ2-2
CASSPGQLRTEAFF	TGTGCCAGCAGCCCCGGACAGCTCCGGACTGAAGCTTTCTTT	-	TRBV7-3	-	TRBJ1-1
CASSKGQATNTGELFF	TGTGCCAGCTCTAAAGGTCAGGCGACGAACACCGGGGAGCTGTTTTTT	-	TRBV5-8	-	TRBJ2-2
CASSQDGTQETQYF	TGTGCCAGCAGCCAAGATGGTACACAAGAGACCCAGTACTTC	-	TRBV3-1/TRBV3-2	-	TRBJ2-5
CASSALGPDYGYTF	TGTGCCAGCAGTGCTCTTGGACCTGACTATGGCTACACCTTC	once	TRBV2	-	TRBJ1-2
CASSYRTGSRYEQYF	TGTGCCAGCAGCTACCGGACAGGGAGTCGATACGAGCAGTACTTC	-	TRBV5-8	TRBD1	TRBJ2-7
CASSLAPGGGELFF	TGTGCCAGCAGCTTAGCCCCCGGAGGCGGGGAGCTGTTTTTT	-	TRBV7-2	-	TRBJ2-2
CASTAAGVNYGYTF	TGTGCCAGCACTGCGGCCGGGGTTAACTATGGCTACACCTTC	-	TRBV28	-	TRBJ1-2
CASSFDSRGDPVF	TGTGCCAGCAGTTTCGATTCACGGGGGGACCCTGTCTTC	-	TRBV12-3/TRBV12-4	TRBD2	TRBJ2-1
CASSVGPEYEQYF	TGTGCCAGCAGCGTAGGACCAGAATACGAGCAGTACTTC	once	TRBV9	-	TRBJ2-7
CASSASGGSSYEQYF	TGCGCCAGCAGCGCTAGCGGGGGGAGCTCCTACGAGCAGTACTTC	-	TRBV5-1	TRBD2	TRBJ2-7
CASSPQLAGEETQYF	TGCGCCAGCAGCCCCCAGCTAGCGGGAGAAGAGACCCAGTACTTC	-	TRBV5-1	TRBD2	TRBJ2-5
CASRQNFEAKNIQYF	TGTGCCAGCAGGCAGAACTTTGAGGCCAAAAACATTCAGTACTTC	once	TRBV6-5	-	TRBJ2-4
CASSLGRYEQYF	TGTGCCAGCAGCCTTGGACGTTACGAGCAGTACTTC	-	TRBV3-1/TRBV3-2	-	TRBJ2-7
CASSPPSGGSAEQYF	TGTGCCAGCTCACCACCGTCAGGGGGCAGTGCCGAGCAGTACTTC	-	TRBV18	TRBD1	TRBJ2-7
CASSYSSGGEQFF	TGTGCCAGCAGTTACTCGTCCGGGGGCGAGCAGTTCTTC	-	TRBV6-5	-	TRBJ2-1
CAISEGQNSNQPQHF	TGTGCCATCAGTGAGGGACAGAATAGCAATCAGCCCCAGCATTTT	-	TRBV10-3	-	TRBJ1-5
CATSDEGSNQPQHF	TGTGCCACCAGTGACGAGGGGAGCAATCAGCCCCAGCATTTT	-	TRBV24-1	-	TRBJ1-5
CASSPNYGQGGLFF	TGTGCCAGCAGTCCCAATTATGGACAGGGGGGGCTGTTTTTT	-	TRBV6-5	TRBD1	TRBJ2-2